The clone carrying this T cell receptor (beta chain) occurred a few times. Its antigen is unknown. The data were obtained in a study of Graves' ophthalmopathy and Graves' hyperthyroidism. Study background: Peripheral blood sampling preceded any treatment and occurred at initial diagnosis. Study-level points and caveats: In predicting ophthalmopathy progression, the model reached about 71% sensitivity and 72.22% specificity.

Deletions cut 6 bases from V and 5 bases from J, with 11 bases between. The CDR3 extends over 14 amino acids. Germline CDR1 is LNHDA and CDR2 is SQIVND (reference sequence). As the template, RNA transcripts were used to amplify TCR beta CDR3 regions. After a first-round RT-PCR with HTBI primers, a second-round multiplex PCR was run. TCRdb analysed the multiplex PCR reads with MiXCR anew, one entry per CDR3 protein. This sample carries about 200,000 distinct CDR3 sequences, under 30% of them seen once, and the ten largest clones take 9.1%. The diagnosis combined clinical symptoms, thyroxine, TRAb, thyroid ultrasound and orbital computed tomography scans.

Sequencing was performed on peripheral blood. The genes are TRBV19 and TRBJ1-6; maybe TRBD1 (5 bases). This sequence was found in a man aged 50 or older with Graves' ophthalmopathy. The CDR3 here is CASSLGANNSPLHF. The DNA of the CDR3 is TGTGCCAGTAGCCTAGGGGCTAATAATTCACCCCTCCACTTT.